One and the same sample provided the 31 T cell receptor beta chains below, sequenced in a study of cytomegalovirus exposure and HLA in healthy donors. The PCR ran on 60 Vbeta and 13 Jbeta primers. The table came from immunoSEQ multiplex PCR; TCRdb's copy has only in-frame clones and leaves some out. The data show roughly 180,000 clones, approximately 84% seen once. Sequenced input: PBMCs. These receptors all come from a man aged 25-45 years in good health and CMV-seronegative.

The V and J genes are TRBV7-9 and TRBJ2-5, with 7 bases that match TRBD2. The CDR3 is made up of 15 amino acids. V lost 1 base, J lost 7 bases, and 9 bases stayed unmatched. Per the germline V gene, CDR1 is SEHNR and CDR2 is FQNEAQ (reference sequence). The CDR3 region is CASSLVAGELATQYF. Here the CDR3 DNA reads TGTGCCAGCAGCTTAGTTGCGGGGGAGTTGGCGACCCAGTACTTC.

The chain recombines TRBV5-4 with TRBJ2-2, with 7 nucleotides matching TRBD1. Germline CDR1 reads SGHNT; CDR2 reads YYREEE (reference sequence). The ends lost 1 base at V and 6 bases at J; junction bases unmatched: 3. The CDR3 is 14 amino acids. The CDR3 region is CASSLTGVPGELFF. Here the CDR3 DNA reads TGTGCCAGCAGCTTGACAGGGGTGCCCGGGGAGCTGTTTTTT.

V usage is TRBV6-6 and J usage is TRBJ1-4; 8 bases map to TRBD1. The CDR3 loop spans 14 amino acids. The germline V gene encodes CDR1 MNHNY and CDR2 SVGAGI (reference sequence). J was trimmed by 3 bases and V by 7 bases; bases with no gene match: 4. CDR3 bases: TGTGCCAGCACCTTACAGGGGGCTAATGAAAAACTGTTTTTT. Translation gives CASTLQGANEKLFF.

The V call is TRBV28, the J call TRBJ2-7; D is perhaps TRBD1 (5 bases). V dropped 2 bases and J dropped 0 bases, with 14 bases sitting between them. CDR1 is MDHEN and CDR2 is SYDVKM in the germline V gene. The CDR3 length is 16 residues. The chain's CDR3 is CASSLGPSRVSYEQYF. The CDR3 DNA sequence: TGTGCCAGCAGTTTAGGGCCGTCCAGGGTCTCCTACGAGCAGTACTTC.

To note about this clone: Since no conserved phenylalanine or tryptophan closes the CDR3, a read error is the likely cause. The limits of the CDR3 on the DNA are not certain, so only TCRdb's listed CDR3 is given. The rearrangement joins TRBV6-6 to TRBJ2-3; TRBD2, the table's D call, was not compared with the DNA. Per germline, CDR1 MNHNY and CDR2 SVGAGI (reference sequence). Including both end residues, the CDR3 is 13 amino acids long. This chain's CDR3 is CASSYSKCGRAPL.

The chain recombines TRBV11-3 with TRBJ1-3, with TRBD1 identical over 10 bases. Germline CDR1 is SGHNT and CDR2 is YENEEA. Unmatched junction bases numbered 1, after V lost 3 bases and J lost 2 bases. This CDR3 region has 15 residues. CDR3 DNA sequence: TGTGCCAGCAGCTTGGGGACAGGGGCTGGAAACACCATATATTTT. Its translation: CASSLGTGAGNTIYF. Full variable domain (missing parts from reference TRBV11-3 and TRBJ1-3): EAGVVQSPRYKIIEKKQPVAFWCNPISGHNTLYWYLQNLGQGPELLIRYENEEAVDDSQLPKDRFSAERLKGVDSTLKIQPAELGDSAVYLCASSLGTGAGNTIYFGEGSWLTVV.

The chain recombines TRBV2 with TRBJ1-5; maybe TRBD1 (5 bases). CDR3 length equals 14 residues. Germline CDR1 and CDR2: SNHLY and FYNNEI. The V and J ends lost 5 bases and 0 bases respectively, with 8 bases between them. The CDR3 DNA follows: TGTGCCAGCAGTCGACAGATTAGCAATCAGCCCCAGCATTTT. This codes for CASSRQISNQPQHF.

CDR3 sequence (DNA): TGTGCCAGCAGTTCCCTCCTCCCGGACAGGATCTCTGGAAACACCATATATTTT. This sequence encodes CASSSLLPDRISGNTIYF. The V call is TRBV28, the J call TRBJ1-3; the match to TRBD1 covers 7 bases. The CDR3 totals 18 residues. From germline, CDR1 is MDHEN and CDR2 SYDVKM. V lost 4 bases and J lost 0; bases outside the gene matches: 12.

This clone turned up a few times. The V call is TRBV30, the J call TRBJ2-5; tentatively, D is TRBD2 (5 bases). Germline-derived CDR1 and CDR2 are GTSNPN and SVGIG (reference sequence). CDR3 length: 14 residues. V gave up 8 bases and J gave up 5 bases, with 21 bases separating them. The CDR3 sequence is CARKRTSNRETQYF. In DNA form, the CDR3 reads TGTGCCCGTAAGCGGACCTCAAATAGGGAGACCCAGTACTTC.

This rearrangement joins TRBV7-2 to TRBJ2-7; tentatively, D is TRBD2 (6 bases). Trimming took off 5 bases at V and 2 bases at J, with 16 bases between the two ends. The CDR3 runs to 15 residues. From germline, CDR1 is SGHTA and CDR2 FQGNSA. The CDR3 sequence: CASSPERDWTYEQYF. DNA of the CDR3: TGTGCCAGCAGCCCCGAAAGGGACTGGACCTACGAGCAGTACTTC.

V usage is TRBV7-9 and J usage is TRBJ1-4; D is possibly TRBD1 (5 bases). Trimming stripped 3 bases from V and 7 bases from J, with 15 bases between. In germline, CDR1 is SEHNR, CDR2 FQNEAQ (reference sequence). This CDR3 region has 15 residues. CDR3 region: CASSFRTGGFEKLFF. The CDR3 DNA is TGTGCCAGCAGCTTCCGCACAGGCGGTTTTGAAAAACTGTTTTTT.

The gene calls are TRBV13 and TRBJ2-5; 7 nucleotides match TRBD1. The junction had 5 bases not matched to a gene; V was cut back by 5 bases and J by 2 bases. The CDR3 runs to 14 residues. From germline, CDR1 is PRHDT and CDR2 FYEKMQ (reference sequence). Written as DNA, the CDR3 is TGTGCCAGCAGCCCTCGACAGGGACAAGAGACCCAGTACTTC. Translation gives CASSPRQGQETQYF.

The gene calls are TRBV7-9 and TRBJ1-4; no clear D gene. The V and J ends lost 5 bases and 6 bases respectively, with 13 bases between them. Germline V gene sequence: CDR1 SEHNR, CDR2 FQNEAQ (reference sequence). This CDR3 is 14 amino acids long. The CDR3 region is CASSPEVEYEKLFF. CDR3 in DNA: TGTGCCAGCAGCCCCGAGGTGGAATATGAAAAACTGTTTTTT.

The V and J genes are TRBV7-2 and TRBJ2-7; no clear D. CDR3 size: 14 residues. Germline CDR1 and CDR2: SGHTA and FQGNSA. Trimming cost V 2 bases and J 6 bases, with 14 bases left between them. The CDR3 DNA is TGTGCCAGCAGCTTAATTTCAGCGTCTACCGAGCAGTACTTC. It is translated as CASSLISASTEQYF.

The genes are TRBV5-1 and TRBJ2-5; D perhaps matches TRBD2 (6 bases). V lost 1 base and J lost 4, with 8 bases in between. This CDR3 comprises 13 residues. Germline CDR1 SGHRS, CDR2 YFSETQ. The CDR3 protein is CASSLRGGETQYF. CDR3 in DNA: TGCGCCAGCAGCTTGCGGGGAGGAGAGACCCAGTACTTC.

This clone was found once. V gene TRBV30 combines with J gene TRBJ1-5, with D possibly matching TRBD1 (5 bases). V was shortened by 1 base and J by 2 bases, with 18 bases between the two germline ends. The length of the CDR3 is 17 residues. Germline V gives CDR1 GTSNPN, CDR2 SVGIG (reference sequence). CDR3 region: CAWSGSWGEMGNQPQHF. The CDR3 DNA is TGTGCCTGGAGTGGATCTTGGGGGGAGATGGGCAATCAGCCCCAGCATTTT.

The chain links TRBV15 to TRBJ2-6; no clear D gene. V was pared by 2 bases and J by 0 bases, with 17 bases between. Germline values: CDR1 LNHNV, CDR2 YYDKDF (reference sequence). The CDR3 is made up of 19 amino acids. This CDR3 is CATSRQAHGLFSGANVLTF. CDR3 nucleotide sequence: TGTGCCACCAGCAGACAGGCCCACGGTCTCTTCTCTGGGGCCAACGTCCTGACTTTC.

The chain uses TRBV2 and TRBJ1-2; D not certain. CDR1 and CDR2 from the germline V gene are SNHLY and FYNNEI. V dropped 2 bases and J dropped 5 bases, with 21 bases sitting between them. This CDR3 region has 17 residues. The CDR3 region has the DNA TGTGCCAGCAGTGAAACCTGGACTGACGGTCTCCAATATGGCTACACCTTC. It translates to CASSETWTDGLQYGYTF.

The CDR3 reads CAVSGQQYF. DNA for the CDR3: TGTGCCGTGTCAGGGCAGCAGTACTTC. V and J are TRBV9 and TRBJ2-7, with D maybe TRBD1 (5 bases). Germline V gene sequence: CDR1 SGDLS, CDR2 YYNGEE. CDR3 length equals 9 residues. V was clipped by 10 bases and J by 8 bases, with 10 bases between them.

In this sample, this clone turned up once. This sequence joins TRBV27 and TRBJ1-2; tentative D call: TRBD1 (5 bases). V lost 7 bases to trimming and J lost 8 bases, with 20 bases between them. Germline loops: CDR1 MNHEY, CDR2 SMNVEV (reference sequence). This CDR3 region has 14 residues. The CDR3 loop is CASNHNGGGSGYTF. CDR3 nucleotide sequence: TGTGCCAGCAACCATAACGGGGGGGGGAGCGGCTACACCTTC.

V usage is TRBV29-1 and J usage is TRBJ2-5; 10 bases agree with TRBD2. V lost 7 bases to trimming and J lost 5 bases; unmatched junction nucleotides: 10. The CDR3 runs to 14 residues. Germline V gene lookup returns CDR1 SQVTM and CDR2 ANQGSEA. CDR3 nucleotides: TGCAGCGATTCTAGCGGGAGAGATGGGGAGACCCAGTACTTC. Its protein product is CSDSSGRDGETQYF.

This clone was counted once. The chain carries TRBV10-2 and TRBJ1-1, with D tentatively TRBD1 (6 bases). Germline V gene data show CDR1 as WSHSY and CDR2 as SAAADI. With 4 bases removed from V and 2 bases from J, the gap between germline ends came to 14 bases. This CDR3 spans 15 amino acids. In nucleotides, the CDR3 is TGCGCCAGCAGTGCCGACAGGATTGATAACACTGAAGCTTTCTTT. Encoded protein: CASSADRIDNTEAFF.

This chain links TRBV6-5 with TRBJ2-5; 8 bases fit TRBD1. Germline lookup yields CDR1 MNHEY and CDR2 SVGAGI. The length of the CDR3 is 12 residues. V dropped 6 bases and J dropped 11; count of bases not matched to a gene: 8. The CDR3 sequence is CASRSGGLRQYF. CDR3 bases: TGTGCCAGCAGATCAGGGGGCCTCAGGCAGTACTTC.

The chain employs TRBV5-1 and TRBJ2-5, with D perhaps TRBD2 (7 bases). Germline CDR1 is SGHRS and CDR2 is YFSETQ. V gave up 2 bases and J gave up 3 bases, with 14 bases separating them. The CDR3 contains 15 residues. In DNA, the CDR3 is TGCGCCAGCAGCTTACATGGAGGGGGGGAAGAGACCCAGTACTTC. Translating it yields CASSLHGGGEETQYF. The complete variable domain, with remaining parts taken from reference TRBV5-1 and TRBJ2-5, reads KAGVTQTPRYLIKTRGQQVTLSCSPISGHRSVSWYQQTPGQGLQFLFEYFSETQRNKGNFPGRFSGRQFSNSRSEMNVSTLELGDSALYLCASSLHGGGEETQYFGPGTRLLVL.

This chain uses TRBV7-8 with TRBJ2-3; D is ambiguous. This CDR3 has 15 residues. V lost 2 bases, J lost 0 bases, and 9 bases lay in between. CDR1 SGHVS and CDR2 FQNEAQ come from the germline V gene. CDR3: CASSLRQESTDTQYF. CDR3 nucleotides: TGTGCCAGCAGCTTACGCCAGGAAAGCACAGATACGCAGTATTTT.

The rearrangement joins TRBV7-9 to TRBJ2-5; a possible D gene is TRBD1 (6 bases). CDR1 and CDR2 (germline): SEHNR, FQNEAQ (reference sequence). This CDR3 spans 14 amino acids. Trimming left V 5 bases short and J 2 bases short, with 12 bases between. For the CDR3, the DNA is TGTGCCAGCAGCGTCACCCAGGGGCAAGAGACCCAGTACTTC. This encodes CASSVTQGQETQYF.

V and J are TRBV6-5 and TRBJ2-5, with 8 nucleotides matching TRBD2. The germline V gene encodes CDR1 MNHEY and CDR2 SVGAGI. The length of the CDR3 is 14 residues. V shed 7 bases, J shed 1 base, and the junction held 5 bases outside the gene matches. Written as DNA, the CDR3 is TGTGCCAGCATTAAGCGGGGGAGCCAAGAGACCCAGTACTTC. Amino acids: CASIKRGSQETQYF.

The CDR3 DNA reads TGTGCCAGCAGCTCGAAGCGACAGGGGTCTTACAATGAGCAGTTCTTC. The encoded protein is CASSSKRQGSYNEQFF. The chain employs TRBV5-4 and TRBJ2-1; 8 nucleotides align to TRBD1. Trimming cost V 3 bases and J 4 bases; bases outside gene matches: 9. The germline CDR1 and CDR2 sequences are SGHNT and YYREEE (reference sequence). This CDR3 is 16 amino acids long.

The rearrangement uses TRBV19 and TRBJ2-7, with D possibly TRBD1 on 6 matching bases. The germline V gene encodes CDR1 LNHDA and CDR2 SQIVND (reference sequence). V lost 3 bases to trimming and J lost 7 bases, with 13 bases between them. This CDR3 has 13 amino acids. The CDR3 loop is CASSILAQGEQYF. The CDR3 DNA reads TGTGCCAGTAGTATTCTGGCTCAGGGGGAGCAGTACTTC.

The chain joins TRBV6-1 to TRBJ2-7, with a tentative D call TRBD2 (6 bases). Germline values: CDR1 MNHNS, CDR2 SASEGT. The CDR3 is made up of 16 amino acids. Trimming removed 1 base from V and 4 bases from J, with 17 bases in between. Written as DNA, the CDR3 is TGTGCCAGCAGTGAAGAGGAGGGATCCGGCGTGTACGAGCAGTACTTC. This encodes CASSEEEGSGVYEQYF.

The V gene is TRBV7-8, the J gene TRBJ2-7; TRBD2 agrees at 11 bases. The CDR3 covers 15 residues. Germline CDR1 and CDR2: SGHVS and FQNEAQ. V was pared by 1 base and J by 7 bases, with 6 bases of the junction left unmatched. The CDR3 sequence: CASSLGASGGWEQYF. In nucleotides, the CDR3 is TGTGCCAGCAGCTTAGGTGCTAGCGGGGGGTGGGAGCAGTACTTC.